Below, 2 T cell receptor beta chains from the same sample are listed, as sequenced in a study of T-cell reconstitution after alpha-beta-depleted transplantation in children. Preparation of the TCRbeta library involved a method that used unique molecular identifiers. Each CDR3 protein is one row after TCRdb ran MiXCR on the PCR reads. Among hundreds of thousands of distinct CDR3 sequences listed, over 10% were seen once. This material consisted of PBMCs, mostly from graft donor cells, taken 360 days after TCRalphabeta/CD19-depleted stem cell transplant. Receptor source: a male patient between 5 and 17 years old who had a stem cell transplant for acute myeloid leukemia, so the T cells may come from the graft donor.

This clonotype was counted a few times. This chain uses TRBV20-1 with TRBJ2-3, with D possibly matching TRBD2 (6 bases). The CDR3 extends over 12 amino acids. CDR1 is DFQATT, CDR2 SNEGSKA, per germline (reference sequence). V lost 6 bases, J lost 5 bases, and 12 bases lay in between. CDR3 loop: CSASGGQDTQYF. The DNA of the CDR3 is TGCAGTGCCTCCGGGGGTCAAGATACGCAGTATTTT.

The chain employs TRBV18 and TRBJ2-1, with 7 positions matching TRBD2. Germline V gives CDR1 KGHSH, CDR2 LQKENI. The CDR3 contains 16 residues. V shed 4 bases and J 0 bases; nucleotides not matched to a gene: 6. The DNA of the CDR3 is TGTGCCAGCTCACTTGAGCGGGGAAACTCCTACAATGAGCAGTTCTTC. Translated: CASSLERGNSYNEQFF.